The sequence of this T cell receptor (beta chain) was determined in a study of T cells in Graves' hyperthyroidism and ophthalmopathy. General study findings and limits: Ophthalmopathy, as predicted by the model, came a median roughly 6.5 months after the prediction.

There were TCR beta CDR3 regions amplified from RNA transcripts. HTBI primers were used for first-round RT-PCR of the TCR CDR3. Via MiXCR, TCRdb re-called the multiplex PCR reads, giving one row per CDR3 protein. Altogether 300,000 to 400,000 distinct CDR3 sequences are present, approximately 15% being singletons, with the ten largest covering roughly 9.6%. There are many counts of this clonotype. Its antigen is still unknown. With V trimmed by 2 bases and J by 7 bases, 6 bases remained unmatched. The CDR3 totals 15 residues. The germline V gene encodes CDR1 SGHTS and CDR2 YDEGEE. The V call is TRBV5-8, the J call TRBJ1-5; 10 bases are shared with TRBD1. This receptor was taken from an older woman with Graves' hyperthyroidism. Sequencing was carried out using blood. The CDR3 here is CASSLGWDRGQPQHF. DNA for the CDR3: TGTGCCAGCAGCTTAGGATGGGACAGGGGACAGCCCCAGCATTTT.